Presented here are 18 T cell receptor beta chains from one specimen sequenced in a study of naive and memory T cell subsets. An equimolar mix of two oligonucleotides served as the beta constant-region primer for TRBC1 and TRBC2. TCRdb itself ran the UMI-ligation and nested PCR reads through MiXCR, one entry per CDR3 protein. The table lists 4,500 or so distinct CDR3 sequences, around 7.2% of them singletons, with roughly 80% in the top ten. Sample: CD4+ TEMRA cells from blood. Subset reported: effector memory re-expressing CD45RA, CD45RA+ CD27-. The origin of the receptors is a human donor in good health.

This clonotype appeared many times. This chain joins TRBV7-2 and TRBJ1-3, with D possibly TRBD1 on 6 matching bases. Germline V lookup: CDR1 SGHTA, CDR2 FQGNSA. The CDR3 has 14 residues. V lost 5 bases to trimming and J lost 2 bases, with 10 bases between them. As DNA, the CDR3 is TGTGCCAGCAGCCCCAGACAGGCTGGAAACACCATATATTTT. It specifies CASSPRQAGNTIYF.

With regard to this clonotype: A much larger clone lies one base from this, so it may be a read error. The V gene is TRBV20-1, the J gene TRBJ2-2; the match to TRBD2 covers 8 bases. Germline loops: CDR1 DFQATT, CDR2 SNEGSKA (reference sequence). The length of the CDR3 is 14 residues. The CDR3 DNA sequence: TGCAGTGCAGAAACTAGCGGAAAAAACGGGGAGATGTTTTTT. Its protein product is CSAETSGKNGEMFF.

A few counts support this clonotype. The gene calls are TRBV27 and TRBJ2-6; tentatively, D is TRBD2 (5 bases). V shed 1 base and J shed 2 bases, with 18 bases lying between them. Looked up from germline, CDR1 is MNHEY and CDR2 is SMNVEV (reference sequence). This CDR3 has 19 residues. CDR3 region: CASSLYGELADAGANVLTF. The DNA of the CDR3 is TGTGCCAGCAGTTTATACGGGGAATTAGCTGACGCTGGGGCCAACGTCCTGACTTTC.

The CDR3 DNA reads as TGTGCCAGCCGCGCTGACTCAGCGGTGAACATTCAGTACTTC. It is translated as CASRADSAVNIQYF. The chain couples TRBV5-4 to TRBJ2-4, with D perhaps TRBD2 (5 bases). The V end was cut by 7 bases, the J end by 7 bases, with 18 bases between. This CDR3 contains 14 residues. Germline V lookup: CDR1 SGHNT, CDR2 YYREEE (reference sequence).

This clonotype was counted ten times or more. The genes are TRBV6-1 and TRBJ2-2; 14 positions agree with TRBD2. CDR3 length: 16 residues. The J segment lost 5 bases and the V segment lost 6 bases, leaving 5 bases of the junction unmatched. CDR1 is MNHNS and CDR2 is SASEGT in the germline V gene. The CDR3 loop is CASRDRLAGGTGELFF. CDR3 in DNA: TGTGCCAGCAGGGATAGACTAGCGGGAGGGACCGGGGAGCTGTTTTTT.

This clonotype has a handful of counts. The chain carries TRBV7-9 and TRBJ2-5, with 8 bases identical to TRBD2. There are 14 residues in the CDR3. V lost 5 bases, J lost 5 bases, and 7 bases stayed unmatched. In germline, CDR1 is SEHNR, CDR2 FQNEAQ (reference sequence). In nucleotides, the CDR3 is TGTGCCAGCAGCAGGGCGAGCGGGAGTGAGACCCAGTACTTC. As protein: CASSRASGSETQYF. The full variable domain, with the rest looked up from reference TRBV7-9 and TRBJ2-5, is DTGVSQNPRHKITKRGQNVTFRCDPISEHNRLYWYRQTLGQGPEFLTYFQNEAQLEKSRLLSDRFSAERPKGSFSTLEIQRTEQGDSAMYLCASSRASGSETQYFGPGTRLLVL.

V gene TRBV2 combines with J gene TRBJ1-1; D ambiguous. Trimming stripped 7 bases from V and 1 base from J, with 10 bases between. Germline values: CDR1 SNHLY, CDR2 FYNNEI. The CDR3 spans 13 residues. Here the CDR3 reads CASILDQNTEAFF. As DNA, the CDR3 is TGTGCCAGCATTCTAGACCAGAACACTGAAGCTTTCTTT.

This clonotype was recorded a few times. CDR3 coding DNA: TGCGCCAGCAATGGGACAGGGCGGAATCAGCCCCAGCATTTT. Its protein product is CASNGTGRNQPQHF. The chain links TRBV10-1 to TRBJ1-5, with TRBD1 identical over 9 bases. The V gene end was trimmed by 7 bases and the J gene end by 4 bases; junction bases not matched to a gene: 5. This CDR3 has 14 residues. The germline V gene encodes CDR1 WNHNN and CDR2 SYGVQD (reference sequence).

In this sample, this clonotype turned up many times. The genes are TRBV27 and TRBJ2-7; TRBD1 or TRBD2 may be the D gene (6 bases each). V was clipped by 6 bases and J by 2 bases, with 17 bases between them. Germline values: CDR1 MNHEY, CDR2 SMNVEV (reference sequence). The CDR3 runs to 15 residues. The CDR3 bases are TGTGCCAGCAGCCGGACAGCCGGGGGCACCTACGAGCAGTACTTC. Its protein product is CASSRTAGGTYEQYF.

The table lists this clonotype with many counts. The chain employs TRBV20-1 and TRBJ2-7; weak D call: TRBD1 (6 bases). V was shortened by 5 bases and J by 0 bases, with 14 bases between the two germline ends. The V gene's germline CDR1 is DFQATT and CDR2 SNEGSKA (reference sequence). The CDR3 sequence is 14 residues long. CDR3 sequence reads: CSASDRYRSYEQYF. DNA of the CDR3: TGCAGTGCTTCTGACAGGTACCGCTCCTACGAGCAGTACTTC.

This clonotype was observed many times. The chain employs TRBV3-1 and TRBJ1-2; unclear D gene. The V and J ends lost 2 bases and 12 bases respectively, with 13 bases between them. The CDR3 consists of 12 residues. Germline loops: CDR1 LGHDT, CDR2 YNNKEL (reference sequence). The CDR3 DNA reads TGTGCCAGCAGCCAATATCGGGGAGATCACACCTTC. It translates to CASSQYRGDHTF. Filled out from reference TRBV3-1 and TRBJ1-2, the complete variable domain reads DTAVSQTPKYLVTQMGNDKSIKCEQNLGHDTMYWYKQDSKKFLKIMFSYNNKELIINETVPNRFSPKSPDKAHLNLHINSLELGDSAVYFCASSQYRGDHTFGSGTRLTVV.

In its sample, this clonotype was seen many times. The genes are TRBV6-6 and TRBJ2-7; 10 nucleotides line up with TRBD2. The CDR3 spans 17 residues. The V and J ends lost 3 bases and 4 bases, in that order; junction bases with no gene match: 12. Per the germline V gene, CDR1 is MNHNY and CDR2 is SVGAGI (reference sequence). CDR3 loop: CASSYGASGRGPYEQYF. In DNA, the CDR3 is TGTGCCAGCAGTTATGGGGCTAGCGGGAGAGGGCCTTACGAGCAGTACTTC.

This clonotype appeared many times. V and J are TRBV18 and TRBJ1-1; D call uncertain. This CDR3 has 16 amino acids. Germline CDR1 and CDR2: KGHSH and LQKENI. Deletions cut 2 bases from V and 3 bases from J, with 16 bases between. The CDR3 here is CASSPAITEPYTEAFF. CDR3 nucleotides: TGTGCCAGCTCACCAGCTATAACCGAGCCGTACACTGAAGCTTTCTTT.

The sample holds many counts of this clonotype. This chain connects TRBV6-1 to TRBJ1-3, with no clear D. Germline-derived CDR1 and CDR2 are MNHNS and SASEGT. V lost 4 bases to trimming and J lost 0 bases, with 10 bases between them. This CDR3 has 15 amino acids. The chain's CDR3 is CASSARTSSGNTIYF. In DNA form, the CDR3 reads TGTGCCAGCAGTGCTCGAACCAGCTCTGGAAACACCATATATTTT.

V is TRBV12-5 and J is TRBJ2-4, with 7 nucleotides matching TRBD1. The CDR3 runs 19 residues. The ends lost 0 bases at V and 3 bases at J; junction bases unmatched: 14. From germline, CDR1 is LGHNT and CDR2 FRNRAP. The CDR3 protein is CASGLVPLRTGVDKNIQYF. CDR3 in DNA: TGTGCTAGTGGTTTGGTACCACTCCGGACAGGTGTCGACAAAAACATTCAGTACTTC. Complete variable domain (other parts from reference TRBV12-5 and TRBJ2-4): DARVTQTPRHKVTEMGQEVTMRCQPILGHNTVFWYRQTMMQGLELLAYFRNRAPLDDSGMPKDRFSAEMPDATLATLKIQPSEPRDSAVYFCASGLVPLRTGVDKNIQYFGAGTRLSVL.

J is TRBJ1-4 and V is TRBV6-5; no firm D call. Germline loops: CDR1 MNHEY, CDR2 SVGAGI. Trimming cost V 4 bases and J 7 bases, with 4 bases left between them. This CDR3 has 11 amino acids. CDR3 amino acids: CASSSGEKLFF. The DNA for the CDR3 is TGTGCCAGCAGTTCAGGTGAAAAACTGTTTTTT.

The chain combines TRBV12-3 or TRBV12-4 with TRBJ1-5; D remains ambiguous. The CDR3 is made up of 15 amino acids. Trimming removed 2 bases at V and 3 bases at J, with 11 bases between. CDR3 sequence reads: CASSLRPGSNQPQHF. The CDR3 DNA sequence: TGTGCCAGCAGTTTAAGGCCAGGTTCCAATCAGCCCCAGCATTTT.

This clonotype occurred a few times. The chain couples TRBV2 to TRBJ1-2, with D possibly matching TRBD1 (5 bases). Germline lookup yields CDR1 SNHLY and CDR2 FYNNEI. This CDR3 spans 14 amino acids. Trimming cost V 8 bases and J 4 bases, with 17 bases left between them. CDR3 amino acids: CASAIPTDPYGYTF. CDR3 bases: TGTGCCAGCGCAATACCGACAGACCCCTATGGCTACACCTTC.